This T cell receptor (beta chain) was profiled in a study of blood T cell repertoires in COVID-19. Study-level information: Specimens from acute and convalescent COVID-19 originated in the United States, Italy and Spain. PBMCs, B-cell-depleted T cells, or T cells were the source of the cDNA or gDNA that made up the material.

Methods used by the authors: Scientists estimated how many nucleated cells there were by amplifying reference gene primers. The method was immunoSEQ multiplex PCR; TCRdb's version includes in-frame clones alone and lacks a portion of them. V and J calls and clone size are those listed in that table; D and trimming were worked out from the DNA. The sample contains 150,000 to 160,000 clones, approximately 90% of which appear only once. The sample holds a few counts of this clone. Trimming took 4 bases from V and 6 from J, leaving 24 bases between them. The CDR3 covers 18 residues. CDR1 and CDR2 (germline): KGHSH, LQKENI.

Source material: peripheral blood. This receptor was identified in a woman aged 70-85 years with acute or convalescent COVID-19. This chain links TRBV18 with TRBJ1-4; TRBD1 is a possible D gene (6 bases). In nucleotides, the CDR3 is TGTGCCAGCTCACTTAATCAGGTCGGCCGGGGGGCCTATGAAAAACTGTTTTTT. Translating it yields CASSLNQVGRGAYEKLFF. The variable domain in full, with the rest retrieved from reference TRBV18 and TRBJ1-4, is NAGVMQNPRHLVRRRGQEARLRCSPMKGHSHVYWYRQLPEEGLKFMVYLQKENIIDESGMPKERFSAEFPKEGPSILRIQQVVRGDSAAYFCASSLNQVGRGAYEKLFFGSGTQLSVL.